The 18 T cell receptor beta chains below all came from one sample that was sequenced in a study of radiation and T cells in renal cell carcinoma. Stated time point: blood 2 weeks post-SBRT. Treatment indicated: 15 Gy SBRT to primary tumor, nephrectomy 4 weeks later. Libraries were prepared by immunoSEQ multiplex PCR; TCRdb keeps only in-frame clonotypes and omits some of them. The sample lists some 150,000 clones, about nine tenths occurring once. Here the sequenced sample was blood, taken from a patient whose treatment included radiotherapy and nephrectomy. All receptors come from a woman between 45 and 60 years old with renal cell carcinoma.

This chain links TRBV7-8 with TRBJ1-1; 7 positions agree with TRBD1. The germline CDR1 and CDR2 sequences are SGHVS and FQNEAQ. V was clipped by 5 bases and J by 7 bases; unmatched bases: 10. The CDR3 spans 14 residues. CDR3 nucleotides: TGTGCCAGCAGCGTAAGCCGGGACAGTGGTGAAGCTTTCTTT. Translated, it gives CASSVSRDSGEAFF.

The chain has TRBV7-2 and TRBJ2-2; TRBD1 or TRBD2 may be the D gene (5 bases each). The CDR3 is made up of 15 amino acids. Deletions cut 1 base from V and 4 bases from J, with 10 bases between. Germline assignment: CDR1 SGHTA and CDR2 FQGNSA. This CDR3 reads CASSLVGTPTGELFF. The DNA of the CDR3 is TGTGCCAGCAGCTTAGTAGGGACCCCCACCGGGGAGCTGTTTTTT.

The sample holds one count of this clone. The gene calls are TRBV18 and TRBJ2-3; D gene ambiguous. V was cut by 4 bases and J by 5 bases, with 7 bases left in between. The germline CDR1 and CDR2 sequences are KGHSH and LQKENI. This CDR3 has 12 amino acids. The CDR3 loop reads CASSQSLDTQYF. The CDR3 DNA sequence: TGTGCCAGCTCACAGAGTCTAGATACGCAGTATTTT.

The J gene is TRBJ2-3, the V gene TRBV7-9; tentative D call: TRBD2 (5 bases). This CDR3 has 13 amino acids. Trimming took off 4 bases at V and 2 bases at J, with 7 bases between the two ends. Germline V gives CDR1 SEHNR, CDR2 FQNEAQ (reference sequence). This CDR3 reads CASSSGDTDTQYF. CDR3 coding DNA: TGTGCCAGCAGCTCCGGGGACACAGATACGCAGTATTTT.

The sample holds a few counts of this clone. The CDR3: CATKEGGQGNQPQHF. CDR3 nucleotides: TGTGCCACGAAAGAGGGAGGACAGGGCAATCAGCCCCAGCATTTT. V gene TRBV2 combines with J gene TRBJ1-5; the match to TRBD1 covers 7 bases. CDR3 length equals 15 residues. Germline values: CDR1 SNHLY, CDR2 FYNNEI. V was pared by 10 bases and J by 2 bases, with 11 bases of the junction left unmatched.

CDR3 nucleotides: TGTGCCAGCACCCCCATAGGGGGAAGCTCTGGGGCCAACGTCCTGACTTTC. Translating gives CASTPIGGSSGANVLTF. The rearrangement links TRBV7-8 to TRBJ2-6; tentatively, D is TRBD1 (6 bases). CDR1 and CDR2 (germline): SGHVS, FQNEAQ. This CDR3 contains 17 residues. Trimming cost V 7 bases and J 0 bases, with 16 bases left between them.

The chain couples TRBV6-1 to TRBJ1-5; D unresolved. The germline V and J ends were trimmed by 6 bases and 9 bases, with 18 bases remaining between them. This CDR3 is 14 amino acids long. The germline V gene has CDR1 MNHNS and CDR2 SASEGT. CDR3 region: CASSALLLTRPQHF. CDR3 sequence (DNA): TGTGCCAGCAGCGCCCTTCTCTTAACTCGGCCCCAGCATTTT.

V gene TRBV6-5 combines with J gene TRBJ1-3; D may be TRBD1 (6 bases). The V end was cut by 7 bases, the J end by 4 bases, with 8 bases between. The CDR3 is made up of 12 amino acids. In germline, CDR1 is MNHEY, CDR2 SVGAGI. In DNA form, the CDR3 reads TGTGCCAGCAACGGACAGGGAAACACCATATATTTT. Encoded protein: CASNGQGNTIYF.

The chain uses TRBV2 and TRBJ1-1; maybe TRBD1 (6 bases). Per germline, CDR1 SNHLY and CDR2 FYNNEI. CDR3 length: 15 residues. Trimming took off 7 bases at V and 2 bases at J, with 17 bases between the two ends. The CDR3 reads CASNPMGHQNTEAFF. Here the CDR3 DNA reads TGTGCCAGCAATCCTATGGGACATCAAAACACTGAAGCTTTCTTT.

The rearrangement links TRBV9 to TRBJ1-4; D is possibly TRBD1 (5 bases). The V gene lost 0 bases and the J gene lost 3 bases, with 9 bases spanning the gap. Germline CDR1 SGDLS, CDR2 YYNGEE. This CDR3 spans 15 amino acids. The CDR3 loop reads CASSVGGNPNEKLFF. CDR3 nucleotide sequence: TGTGCCAGCAGCGTAGGGGGGAACCCTAATGAAAAACTGTTTTTT.

The chain couples TRBV19 to TRBJ1-4, with D tentatively TRBD1 (5 bases). The CDR3 is made up of 18 amino acids. The germline gives CDR1 LNHDA, CDR2 SQIVND (reference sequence). V shed 6 bases and J shed 0 bases, with 20 bases lying between them. CDR3 nucleotide sequence: TGTGCCAGTAGCGGACCTCCCCAGGGTATTGCAACTAATGAAAAACTGTTTTTT. Translated: CASSGPPQGIATNEKLFF.

The CDR3 spells CASSPGRGVNNEQFF. CDR3 bases: TGTGCCAGCAGCCCCGGACGGGGTGTAAACAATGAGCAGTTCTTC. This rearrangement joins TRBV5-4 to TRBJ2-1, with D possibly matching TRBD2 (5 bases). The CDR3 consists of 15 residues. Germline assignment: CDR1 SGHNT and CDR2 YYREEE (reference sequence). Trimming cost V 4 bases and J 5 bases, with 16 bases left between them.

The chain has TRBV6-5 and TRBJ2-2; D might be TRBD2 (7 bases). V lost 2 bases to trimming and J lost 4 bases, with 14 bases between them. This CDR3 is built from 16 residues. The germline V gene encodes CDR1 MNHEY and CDR2 SVGAGI. The CDR3 region is CASSYRGGAGTGELFF. The CDR3 DNA sequence: TGTGCCAGCAGTTACAGAGGGGGGGCGGGCACCGGGGAGCTGTTTTTT.

This clone showed up just a few times. Distinct nucleotide sequences in the sample also encode this CDR3. This chain joins TRBV6-1 and TRBJ1-1; D is ambiguous. Germline lookup yields CDR1 MNHNS and CDR2 SASEGT. With 2 bases removed from V and 1 base from J, the gap between germline ends came to 5 bases. CDR3 size: 13 residues. CDR3 DNA: TGTGCCAGCAGTGAACTGGGGAACACTGAAGCTTTCTTT. Protein product: CASSELGNTEAFF.

The chain links TRBV11-2 to TRBJ2-3; no reliable D call. CDR1 is SGHAT and CDR2 is FQNNGV in the germline V gene. The CDR3 runs 11 residues. Trimming shortened V by 1 base and J by 6 bases, and 2 bases separated the two germline ends. CDR3 protein: CASSLADTQYF. In DNA form, the CDR3 reads TGTGCCAGCAGCTTAGCGGATACGCAGTATTTT.

The chain links TRBV6-5 to TRBJ2-5, with D perhaps given as TRBD1 or TRBD2 (5 bases each). CDR1 MNHEY and CDR2 SVGAGI come from the germline V gene. V lost 5 bases and J lost 5, with 15 bases in between. CDR3 size: 14 residues. In nucleotides, the CDR3 is TGTGCCAGCAGTCGGAGGACACTTGGTGAGACCCAGTACTTC. Its protein product is CASSRRTLGETQYF.

A few counts support this clone. This chain uses TRBV14 with TRBJ2-7, with 9 bases identical to TRBD2. Germline V gene sequence: CDR1 SGHDN, CDR2 FVKESK. Losses at the gene ends were 0 bases for V and 5 bases for J; bases not matched to a gene: 8. The CDR3 length is 16 residues. The DNA for the CDR3 is TGTGCCAGCAGCCAAGATGAGGCGGGACTAGCTGACGAGCAGTACTTC. Its protein is CASSQDEAGLADEQYF. The variable domain in full, with the rest retrieved from reference TRBV14 and TRBJ2-7, is EAGVTQFPSHSVIEKGQTVTLRCDPISGHDNLYWYRRVMGKEIKFLLHFVKESKQDESGMPNNRFLAERTGGTYSTLKVQPAELEDSGVYFCASSQDEAGLADEQYFGPGTRLTVT.

This clone was seen a few times. V usage is TRBV5-1 and J usage is TRBJ2-1; 7 nucleotides line up with TRBD2. Germline CDR1 is SGHRS and CDR2 is YFSETQ. The CDR3 length is 16 residues. With 4 bases clipped from V and 2 bases from J, the junction kept 9 bases outside the gene matches. CDR3 region: CASSPSGAGAYNEQFF. The DNA for the CDR3 is TGCGCCAGCAGCCCCTCTGGGGCGGGGGCCTACAATGAGCAGTTCTTC.